This entry lists 14 T cell receptor beta chains sequenced from one sample in a study of Ad26.COV2.S vaccination and SARS-CoV-2 variants. The treatment: 15 to 20 received Ad26.COV2.S at low or high dose, single or two shots; roughly five received placebo; per-sample allocation not given. Sampling took place 63 days after the first vaccine or placebo injection. Clones were sequenced by immunoSEQ multiplex PCR, and TCRdb holds only the in-frame ones, with some missing. The sample yields about 460,000 clones, roughly nine tenths seen once. The specimen was peripheral blood, collected in a trial of Ad26.COV2.S vaccine versus placebo. Every receptor here comes from a person aged 18 to 65 who received the Ad26.COV2.S COVID-19 vaccine or a placebo.

The chain combines TRBV16 with TRBJ2-2, with D possibly TRBD2 on 5 matching bases. The V end lost 4 bases, the J end lost 5 bases, and 8 bases lay between the germline ends. Germline values: CDR1 KGHSY, CDR2 FQNENV. The CDR3 has 13 residues. The CDR3 region is CASSPTRTGELFF. In DNA form, the CDR3 reads TGTGCCAGCAGCCCCACTAGGACCGGGGAGCTGTTTTTT.

The chain employs TRBV5-1 and TRBJ1-5, with D perhaps matching TRBD1 (5 bases). Germline CDR1 and CDR2: SGHRS and YFSETQ. V shed 0 bases and J shed 6 bases, with 16 bases lying between them. This CDR3 has 16 residues. For the CDR3, the DNA is TGCGCCAGCAGCTTGGAAGGCTCCCATCAGGGTCAGCCCCAGCATTTT. The encoded protein is CASSLEGSHQGQPQHF.

The V and J genes are TRBV4-3 and TRBJ1-1; D is undetermined. V lost 0 bases to trimming and J lost 1 base, with 6 bases between them. CDR1 and CDR2 (germline): LGHNA, YSLEER. This CDR3 comprises 14 residues. Here the CDR3 reads CASSQDLANTEAFF. The CDR3 coding sequence is TGCGCCAGCAGCCAAGATCTGGCGAACACTGAAGCTTTCTTT.

V usage is TRBV19 and J usage is TRBJ2-5; possibly TRBD1 for D (6 bases). The V end was cut by 6 bases, the J end by 7 bases, with 24 bases between. The CDR3 loop spans 16 amino acids. From germline, CDR1 is LNHDA and CDR2 SQIVND (reference sequence). In DNA form, the CDR3 reads TGTGCCAGTAGCAATGGTCGGGACACCTACGTTGGGACCCAGTACTTC. Amino acids: CASSNGRDTYVGTQYF.

J is TRBJ2-1 and V is TRBV2, with 11 bases aligning to TRBD2. The CDR3 is made up of 13 amino acids. The germline V gene encodes CDR1 SNHLY and CDR2 FYNNEI. With 9 bases clipped from V and 9 bases from J, the junction kept 7 bases outside the gene matches. CDR3 DNA: TGTGCCAGGAGGACTAGCGGGCACTCTGAGCAGTTCTTC. As protein: CARRTSGHSEQFF.

The chain employs TRBV19 and TRBJ2-1; 7 bases fit TRBD2. With 6 bases clipped from V and 6 bases from J, the junction kept 17 bases outside the gene matches. CDR3 length: 17 amino acids. Germline CDR1 and CDR2: LNHDA and SQIVND (reference sequence). The CDR3 here is CASSLTPRAGWGNEQFF. CDR3 DNA sequence: TGTGCCAGTAGCCTCACTCCTAGAGCGGGATGGGGCAATGAGCAGTTCTTC.

This clone was counted between two and nine times. The chain carries TRBV28 and TRBJ1-5, with 9 bases aligning to TRBD1. With V trimmed by 5 bases and J by 5 bases, 4 bases remained unmatched. Germline CDR1 reads MDHEN; CDR2 reads SYDVKM. This CDR3 has 14 residues. The CDR3: CASSGTGSYQPQHF. In nucleotides, the CDR3 is TGTGCCAGCAGTGGGACAGGGTCGTATCAGCCCCAGCATTTT.

This clone has a single count. The chain links TRBV7-6 to TRBJ2-2; TRBD2 is a possible D gene (5 bases). Trimming stripped 7 bases from V and 0 bases from J, with 15 bases between. The CDR3 length is 16 residues. In germline, CDR1 is SGHVS, CDR2 FNYEAQ. The CDR3 sequence is CASNREGAPNTGELFF. The CDR3 coding sequence is TGTGCCAGCAACCGAGAGGGCGCACCGAACACCGGGGAGCTGTTTTTT.

Points on this clone: One end of the junction does not line up with germline, which may come from a read error. The chain recombines TRBV7-7 with TRBJ2-3; D might be TRBD2 (5 bases). The CDR3 has 19 residues. Germline assignment: CDR1 SSHAT and CDR2 FNYEAQ (reference sequence). CDR3 bases: TGTGCTAGCAGCTTTCCAAGCCGCCGAGAGGGCACGCGCACAGATACGCAGTATTTT. Its protein product is CASSFPSRREGTRTDTQYF.

About this clone: Other DNA sequences within the sample encode an identical CDR3. The gene calls are TRBV5-1 and TRBJ1-4; perhaps TRBD1 as D (6 bases). The CDR3 has 14 residues. Germline V gene data show CDR1 as SGHRS and CDR2 as YFSETQ. Trimming cost V 4 bases and J 2 bases, with 9 bases left between them. The CDR3 is CASSLDSTNEKLFF. The CDR3, as DNA: TGCGCCAGCAGCCTGGACAGTACTAATGAAAAACTGTTTTTT.

The V and J genes are TRBV9 and TRBJ2-1; no definite D call. The ends were cut back, 4 bases at V and 6 bases at J, with 8 bases in the middle. CDR1 and CDR2 from the germline V gene are SGDLS and YYNGEE. The CDR3 is 12 residues long. The CDR3 spells CASSRIGNEQFF. CDR3 DNA: TGTGCCAGCAGCCGTATCGGCAATGAGCAGTTCTTC.

The chain couples TRBV5-1 to TRBJ2-7, with 7 bases fitting TRBD1. V shed 2 bases and J 5 bases; nucleotides not matched to a gene: 7. Germline V gene data show CDR1 as SGHRS and CDR2 as YFSETQ. The CDR3 is 14 amino acids. The chain's CDR3 is CASSFQRQGNEQYF. CDR3 nucleotide sequence: TGCGCCAGCAGCTTTCAAAGACAGGGAAACGAGCAGTACTTC.

This sequence joins TRBV2 and TRBJ2-7; maybe TRBD1 (6 bases). The germline CDR1 and CDR2 sequences are SNHLY and FYNNEI. The V end was cut by 6 bases, the J end by 6 bases, with 12 bases between. The CDR3 spans 12 residues. The CDR3 loop reads CASSATGSEQYF. CDR3 nucleotides: TGTGCCAGCAGCGCTACAGGGAGCGAGCAGTACTTC.

This clone has just a few counts. The chain uses TRBV28 and TRBJ2-1; TRBD2 agrees at 7 bases. J gave up 5 bases and V 2 bases, and 6 bases lay outside the gene matches. The CDR3 is made up of 15 amino acids. CDR1 and CDR2 (germline): MDHEN, SYDVKM. CDR3 in amino acids: CASSLAGAGNNEQFF. CDR3 DNA: TGTGCCAGCAGTTTAGCGGGAGCAGGGAACAATGAGCAGTTCTTC.